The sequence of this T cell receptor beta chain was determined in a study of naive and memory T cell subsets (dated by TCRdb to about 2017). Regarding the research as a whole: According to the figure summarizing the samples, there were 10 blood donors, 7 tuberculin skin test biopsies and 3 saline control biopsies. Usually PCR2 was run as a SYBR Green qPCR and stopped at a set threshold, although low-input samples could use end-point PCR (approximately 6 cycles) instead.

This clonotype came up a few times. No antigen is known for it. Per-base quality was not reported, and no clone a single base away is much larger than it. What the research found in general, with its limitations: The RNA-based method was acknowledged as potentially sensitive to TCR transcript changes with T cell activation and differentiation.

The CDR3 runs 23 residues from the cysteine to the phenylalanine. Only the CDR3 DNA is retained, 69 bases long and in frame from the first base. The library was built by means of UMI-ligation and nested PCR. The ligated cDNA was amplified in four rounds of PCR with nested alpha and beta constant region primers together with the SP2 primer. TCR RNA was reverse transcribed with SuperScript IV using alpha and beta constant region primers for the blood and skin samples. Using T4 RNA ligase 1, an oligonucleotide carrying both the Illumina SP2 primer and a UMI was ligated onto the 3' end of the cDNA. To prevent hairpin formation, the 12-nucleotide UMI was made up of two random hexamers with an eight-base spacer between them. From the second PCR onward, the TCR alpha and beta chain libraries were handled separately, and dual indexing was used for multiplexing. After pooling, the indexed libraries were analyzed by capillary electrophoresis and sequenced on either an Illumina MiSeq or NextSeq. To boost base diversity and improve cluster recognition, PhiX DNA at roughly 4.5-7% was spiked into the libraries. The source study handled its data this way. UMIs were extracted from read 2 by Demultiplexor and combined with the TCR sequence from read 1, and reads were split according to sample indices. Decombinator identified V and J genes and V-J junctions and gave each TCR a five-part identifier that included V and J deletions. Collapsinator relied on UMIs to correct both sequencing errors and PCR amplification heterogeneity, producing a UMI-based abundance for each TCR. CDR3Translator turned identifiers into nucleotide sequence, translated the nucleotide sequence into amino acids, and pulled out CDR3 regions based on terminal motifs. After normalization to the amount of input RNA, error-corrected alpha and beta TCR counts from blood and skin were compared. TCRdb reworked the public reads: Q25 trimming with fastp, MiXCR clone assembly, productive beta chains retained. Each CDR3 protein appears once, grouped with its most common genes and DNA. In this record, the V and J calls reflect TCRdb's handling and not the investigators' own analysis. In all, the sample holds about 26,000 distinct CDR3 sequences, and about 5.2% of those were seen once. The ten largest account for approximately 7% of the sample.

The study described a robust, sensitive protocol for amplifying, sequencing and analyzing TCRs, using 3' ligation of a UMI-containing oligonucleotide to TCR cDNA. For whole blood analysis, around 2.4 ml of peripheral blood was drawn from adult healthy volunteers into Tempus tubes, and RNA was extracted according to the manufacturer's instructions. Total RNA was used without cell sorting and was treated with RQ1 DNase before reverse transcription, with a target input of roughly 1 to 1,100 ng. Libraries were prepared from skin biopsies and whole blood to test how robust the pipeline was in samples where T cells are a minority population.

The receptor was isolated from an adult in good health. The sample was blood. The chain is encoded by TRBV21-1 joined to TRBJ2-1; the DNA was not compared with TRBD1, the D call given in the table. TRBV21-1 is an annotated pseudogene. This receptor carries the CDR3 CASSTRDRMPWFPRLAGYNEQFF. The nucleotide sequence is TGTGCCAGCAGCACCCGGGACAGGATGCCTTGGTTCCCCCGACTAGCGGGCTACAATGAGCAGTTCTTC.